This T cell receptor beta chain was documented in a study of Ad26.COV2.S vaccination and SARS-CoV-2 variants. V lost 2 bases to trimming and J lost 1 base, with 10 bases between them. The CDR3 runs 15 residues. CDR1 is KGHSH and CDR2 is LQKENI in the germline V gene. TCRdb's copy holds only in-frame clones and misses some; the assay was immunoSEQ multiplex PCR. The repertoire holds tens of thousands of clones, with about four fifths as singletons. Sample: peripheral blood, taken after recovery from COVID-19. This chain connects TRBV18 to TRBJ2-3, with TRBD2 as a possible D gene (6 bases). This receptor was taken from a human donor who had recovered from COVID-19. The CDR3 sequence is CASSPMRGGTDTQYF. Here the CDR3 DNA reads TGTGCCAGCTCACCAATGCGCGGGGGCACAGATACGCAGTATTTT.